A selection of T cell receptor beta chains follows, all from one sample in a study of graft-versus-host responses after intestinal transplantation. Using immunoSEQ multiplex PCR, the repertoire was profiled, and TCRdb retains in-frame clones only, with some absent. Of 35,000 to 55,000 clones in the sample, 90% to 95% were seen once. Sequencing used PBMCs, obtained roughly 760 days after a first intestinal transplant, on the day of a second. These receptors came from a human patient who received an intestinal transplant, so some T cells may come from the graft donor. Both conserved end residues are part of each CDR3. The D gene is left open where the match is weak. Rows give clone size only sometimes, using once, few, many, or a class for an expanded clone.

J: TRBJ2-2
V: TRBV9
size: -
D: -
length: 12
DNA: TGTGCCAGCAGCGCAAACACCGGGGAGCTGTTTTTT
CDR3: CASSANTGELFF

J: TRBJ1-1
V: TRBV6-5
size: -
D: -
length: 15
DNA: TGTGCCAGCAGTTACTCGTGGAAGGGTAGGACTGAAGCTTTCTTT
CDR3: CASSYSWKGRTEAFF

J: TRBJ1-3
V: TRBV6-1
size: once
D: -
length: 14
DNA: TGTGCCAGCAGTTATCGATCCTCTGGAAACACCATATATTTT
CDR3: CASSYRSSGNTIYF

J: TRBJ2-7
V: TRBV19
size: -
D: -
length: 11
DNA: TGTGCCAGTAGTATAGGGAAAGAGCAGTACTTC
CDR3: CASSIGKEQYF

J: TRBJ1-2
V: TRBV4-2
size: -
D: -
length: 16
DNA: TGTGCCAGCAGCCAAGTCGGGGGAGGAGCGGACTATGGCTACACCTTC
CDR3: CASSQVGGGADYGYTF

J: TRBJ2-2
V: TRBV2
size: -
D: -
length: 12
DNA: TGTGCCAGTGGCTTGGACACCGGGGAGCTGTTTTTT
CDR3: CASGLDTGELFF

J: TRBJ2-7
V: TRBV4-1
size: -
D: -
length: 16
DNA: TGCGCCAGCAGCCAAGATCCAGGGGTAAACTTCTACGAGCAGTACTTC
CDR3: CASSQDPGVNFYEQYF

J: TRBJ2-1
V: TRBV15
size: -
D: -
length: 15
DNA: TGTGCCACCAGCCGCAACAGGGCCATCTACAATGAGCAGTTCTTC
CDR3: CATSRNRAIYNEQFF

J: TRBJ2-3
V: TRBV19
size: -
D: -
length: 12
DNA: TGTGCCAGTAGTATTGGCCGGGATACGCAGTATTTT
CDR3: CASSIGRDTQYF

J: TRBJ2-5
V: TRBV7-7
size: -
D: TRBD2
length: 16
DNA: TGTGCTAGCAGCTCTGGACTAGCGGTGGGTCAAGAGACCCAGTACTTC
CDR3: CASSSGLAVGQETQYF

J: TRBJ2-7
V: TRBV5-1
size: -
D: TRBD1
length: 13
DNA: TGCGCCAGCAGCCCCAGGGGGCAGTACGAGCAGTACTTC
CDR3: CASSPRGQYEQYF

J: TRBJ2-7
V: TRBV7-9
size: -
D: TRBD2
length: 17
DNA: TGTGCCAGCAGCACCCGGACTAGCGGGACCGTCTCCTACGAGCAGTACTTC
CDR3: CASSTRTSGTVSYEQYF

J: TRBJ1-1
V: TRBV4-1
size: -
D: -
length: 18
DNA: TGCGCCAGCAGCCAAACCATAACCGACGGAGGATGGAACACTGAAGCTTTCTTT
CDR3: CASSQTITDGGWNTEAFF

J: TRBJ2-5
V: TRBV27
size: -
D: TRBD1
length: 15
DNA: TGTGCCAGCAGTTTTACCACAGGGGTAGGAGAGACCCAGTACTTC
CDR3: CASSFTTGVGETQYF

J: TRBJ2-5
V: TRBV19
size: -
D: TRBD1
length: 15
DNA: TGTGCCAGTAGTCGACTCCGGGACAGAGAAGAGACCCAGTACTTC
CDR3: CASSRLRDREETQYF

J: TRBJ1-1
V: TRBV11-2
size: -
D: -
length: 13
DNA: TGTGCCAGCAGCTTGGGGGTGGGTACTGAAGCTTTCTTT
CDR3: CASSLGVGTEAFF

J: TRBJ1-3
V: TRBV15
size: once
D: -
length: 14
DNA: TGTGCCACCAGCAGCCGGGGCTCAGGAAACACCATATATTTT
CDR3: CATSSRGSGNTIYF